This TCR beta chain was found in a study of blood T cells in healthy people across ages. General study points: Unsorted PBMC material precluded a definitive naive versus antigen-experienced comparison.

Germline V gene data show CDR1 as SEHNR and CDR2 as FQNEAQ (reference sequence). The CDR3 runs to 15 residues. The ends lost 5 bases at V and 8 bases at J; junction bases unmatched: 5. PCR was performed a second time for 7 to 11 cycles using a sample-barcoded 5' primer and a J-beta primer mix. Carrying 12 random nucleotides, a template-switch adaptor labeled each individual cDNA molecule. TCRdb reprocessed the 5' RACE reads with MiXCR, giving one entry per CDR3 protein. The table includes about 830,000 distinct CDR3 sequences, less than 80% detected once. Points on this clonotype: What it binds is not known.

The specimen sequenced was blood. V gene TRBV7-9 combines with J gene TRBJ2-1; 14 nucleotides align to TRBD2. This TCR came from a man aged 25 to 40 in good health. CDR3 sequence (DNA): TGTGCCAGCAGCATGACTAGCGGGGGGGCGTATGAGCAGTTCTTC. This translates into CASSMTSGGAYEQFF. The whole variable domain, filled in from reference TRBV7-9 and TRBJ2-1, reads DTGVSQNPRHKITKRGQNVTFRCDPISEHNRLYWYRQTLGQGPEFLTYFQNEAQLEKSRLLSDRFSAERPKGSFSTLEIQRTEQGDSAMYLCASSMTSGGAYEQFFGPGTRLTVL.